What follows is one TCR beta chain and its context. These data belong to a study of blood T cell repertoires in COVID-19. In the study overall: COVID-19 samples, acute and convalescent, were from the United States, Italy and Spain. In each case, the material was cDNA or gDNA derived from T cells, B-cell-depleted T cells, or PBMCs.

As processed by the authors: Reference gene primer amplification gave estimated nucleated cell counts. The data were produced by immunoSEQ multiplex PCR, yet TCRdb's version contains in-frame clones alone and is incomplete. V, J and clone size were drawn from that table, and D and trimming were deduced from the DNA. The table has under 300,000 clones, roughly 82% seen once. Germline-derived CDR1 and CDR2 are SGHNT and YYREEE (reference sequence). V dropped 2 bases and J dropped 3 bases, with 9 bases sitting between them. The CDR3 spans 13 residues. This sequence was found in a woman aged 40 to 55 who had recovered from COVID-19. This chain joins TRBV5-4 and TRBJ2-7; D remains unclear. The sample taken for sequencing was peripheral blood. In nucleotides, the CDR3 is TGTGCCAGCAGCTTCGCCCACAACTACGAGCAGTACTTC. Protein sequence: CASSFAHNYEQYF.